The 28 T cell receptor beta chains reported below all come from one sample, sequenced in a study of immune evolution from preneoplasia to lung adenocarcinoma. Data came from immunoSEQ multiplex PCR; TCRdb stores just in-frame clones and leaves some out. The sample lists around 10,000 clones; more than 60% were seen once. Sequenced: FFPE minimally invasive lung adenocarcinoma tissue. The receptors derive from a person between 60 and 80 years old with lung adenocarcinoma.

The chain employs TRBV11-2 and TRBJ1-2; TRBD1 is a possible D gene (5 bases). Per the germline V gene, CDR1 is SGHAT and CDR2 is FQNNGV. CDR3 length: 13 amino acids. V lost 1 base to trimming and J lost 2 bases, with 5 bases between them. Here the CDR3 reads CASSLGDNYGYTF. CDR3 DNA: TGTGCCAGCAGCTTAGGGGACAACTATGGCTACACCTTC.

V gene TRBV7-8 combines with J gene TRBJ1-2; D unresolved. The CDR3 loop spans 18 amino acids. Between the trimmed V and J ends, which lost 1 base and 3 bases, there was a span of 21 bases. Germline V gene sequence: CDR1 SGHVS, CDR2 FQNEAQ. The CDR3: CASSLVVGRTQRYYGYTF. CDR3 sequence (DNA): TGTGCCAGCAGCTTAGTGGTAGGGAGAACCCAACGGTACTATGGCTACACCTTC.

The chain uses TRBV4-3 and TRBJ2-3, with D tentatively TRBD2 (6 bases). Trimming took 0 bases from V and 6 from J, leaving 10 bases between them. This CDR3 region has 14 residues. In germline, CDR1 is LGHNA, CDR2 YSLEER. The CDR3 here is CASSQDLAPDTQYF. The CDR3 coding sequence is TGCGCCAGCAGCCAAGATCTAGCGCCGGATACGCAGTATTTT.

The sample holds one count of this clone. The CDR3 spells CASSLYGTADTQYF. The CDR3 bases are TGTGCCAGCAGCTTGTACGGGACGGCAGATACGCAGTATTTT. The rearrangement uses TRBV5-6 and TRBJ2-3, with D perhaps given as TRBD1 or TRBD2 (5 bases each). V lost 1 base and J lost 4, with 10 bases in between. Germline V gives CDR1 SGHDT, CDR2 YYEEEE. This CDR3 region has 14 residues.

The chain is built from TRBV15 and TRBJ2-1; 9 positions agree with TRBD2. With V trimmed by 0 bases and J by 11 bases, 8 bases remained unmatched. CDR1 and CDR2 from the germline V gene are LNHNV and YYDKDF (reference sequence). The CDR3 sequence is 15 residues long. The CDR3 sequence is CATSRELAGLRKQFF. Here the CDR3 DNA reads TGTGCCACCAGCAGAGAACTAGCGGGTCTTAGGAAGCAGTTCTTC.

The chain couples TRBV7-9 to TRBJ1-1; D is unresolved. Germline assignment: CDR1 SEHNR and CDR2 FQNEAQ (reference sequence). The CDR3 has 14 residues. The germline V and J ends were trimmed by 1 base and 6 bases, with 12 bases remaining between them. The CDR3 DNA sequence: TGTGCCAGCAGCTTAGAATGGGGATCGGCTGAAGCTTTCTTT. Its translation is CASSLEWGSAEAFF. Complete variable domain (other parts from reference TRBV7-9 and TRBJ1-1): DTGVSQNPRHKITKRGQNVTFRCDPISEHNRLYWYRQTLGQGPEFLTYFQNEAQLEKSRLLSDRFSAERPKGSFSTLEIQRTEQGDSAMYLCASSLEWGSAEAFFGQGTRLTVV.

The chain couples TRBV6-1 to TRBJ1-2; D is ambiguous. The germline V and J ends were trimmed by 4 bases and 10 bases, with 22 bases remaining between them. This CDR3 region has 15 residues. From germline, CDR1 is MNHNS and CDR2 SASEGT. The CDR3 sequence: CASSGGFWGGVTYTF. The CDR3 DNA is TGTGCCAGCAGTGGGGGATTTTGGGGAGGTGTGACCTACACCTTC.

This chain links TRBV11-1 with TRBJ2-2; no firm D call. The CDR3 contains 14 residues. Between the trimmed V and J ends, which lost 6 bases and 6 bases, there was a span of 14 bases. In germline, CDR1 is SGHAT, CDR2 FQDESV (reference sequence). The CDR3, as DNA: TGTGCCAGCAGTCGGACCCGAGGTCCCGGGGAGCTGTTTTTT. It specifies CASSRTRGPGELFF.

This clone has just a few counts. The chain uses TRBV9 and TRBJ1-1, with D perhaps matching TRBD1 (5 bases). From germline, CDR1 is SGDLS and CDR2 YYNGEE. V was cut by 0 bases and J by 0 bases, with 18 bases left in between. This CDR3 has 18 amino acids. The CDR3 spells CASSVANRFGGMNTEAFF. CDR3 DNA: TGTGCCAGCAGCGTAGCTAACAGGTTCGGGGGTATGAACACTGAAGCTTTCTTT.

The chain is built from TRBV28 and TRBJ1-3; D is ambiguous. V was cut by 3 bases and J by 4 bases, with 13 bases left in between. The CDR3 has 15 residues. Germline V gives CDR1 MDHEN, CDR2 SYDVKM. CDR3 residues: CASSFAGPEGNTIYF. Here the CDR3 DNA reads TGTGCCAGCAGTTTTGCAGGCCCAGAAGGAAACACCATATATTTT.

This chain connects TRBV28 to TRBJ2-1; D may be TRBD1 (7 bases). Germline V lookup: CDR1 MDHEN, CDR2 SYDVKM. CDR3 size: 16 residues. V lost 5 bases and J lost 4, with 18 bases in between. DNA for the CDR3: TGTGCCAGCAGTGGGACAGCCCGGGGGAAATACAATGAGCAGTTCTTC. This codes for CASSGTARGKYNEQFF.

In its sample, this clone was seen a few times. The V gene is TRBV7-9, the J gene TRBJ2-3; 9 bases line up with TRBD1. Germline lookup yields CDR1 SEHNR and CDR2 FQNEAQ (reference sequence). The CDR3 has 16 residues. Trimming at V came to 3 bases and at J to 0 bases, leaving 4 bases not matched to a gene. The CDR3 DNA reads as TGTGCCAGCAGCTTCTTACAGGGGGCGAGCACAGATACGCAGTATTTT. Amino acids: CASSFLQGASTDTQYF.

The chain has TRBV6-5 and TRBJ1-5; tentative D call: TRBD1 (6 bases). The CDR3 length is 15 residues. V gave up 5 bases and J gave up 0 bases, with 11 bases separating them. The germline gives CDR1 MNHEY, CDR2 SVGAGI. The CDR3 here is CASSRTEDSNQPQHF. The DNA of the CDR3 is TGTGCCAGCAGTAGGACAGAGGATAGCAATCAGCCCCAGCATTTT.

The V and J genes are TRBV19 and TRBJ2-7; TRBD2 aligns across 14 bases. The ends lost 9 bases at V and 4 bases at J; junction bases unmatched: 2. Germline V gene sequence: CDR1 LNHDA, CDR2 SQIVND (reference sequence). This CDR3 has 13 residues. CDR3 sequence reads: CARTSGREYEQYF. The CDR3 region has the DNA TGTGCCAGGACTAGCGGGAGGGAATACGAGCAGTACTTC.

V usage is TRBV28 and J usage is TRBJ1-4, with 10 bases aligning to TRBD1. Germline CDR1 and CDR2: MDHEN and SYDVKM. V trimming: 5 bases; J trimming: 7 bases; junction bases outside the gene matches: 7. The CDR3 covers 15 residues. CDR3 protein: CASSAPGTGVEKLFF. The DNA of the CDR3 is TGTGCCAGCAGTGCCCCCGGGACAGGGGTTGAAAAACTGTTTTTT. The full variable domain, rest sourced from reference TRBV28 and TRBJ1-4, is DVKVTQSSRYLVKRTGEKVFLECVQDMDHENMFWYRQDPGLGLRLIYFSYDVKMKEKGDIPEGYSVSREKKERFSLILESASTNQTSMYLCASSAPGTGVEKLFFGSGTQLSVL.

The sample holds a few counts of this clone. This chain uses TRBV9 with TRBJ2-7; TRBD1 agrees at 7 bases. The V gene's germline CDR1 is SGDLS and CDR2 YYNGEE. Losses at the gene ends were 4 bases for V and 1 base for J; bases not matched to a gene: 8. This CDR3 has 15 amino acids. The CDR3 DNA reads as TGTGCCAGCAGCTTAGCCGGGACAGATTCCTACGAGCAGTACTTC. Amino acid sequence: CASSLAGTDSYEQYF.

This chain links TRBV6-1 with TRBJ1-1; no definite D call. The length of the CDR3 is 11 residues. Germline V gene sequence: CDR1 MNHNS, CDR2 SASEGT. The V gene lost 4 bases and the J gene lost 5 bases, with 5 bases spanning the gap. The DNA for the CDR3 is TGTGCCAGCAGTGTCCGAACTGAAGCTTTCTTT. Protein: CASSVRTEAFF.

The chain is built from TRBV4-2 and TRBJ2-5; 10 nucleotides agree with TRBD2. The DNA end is more similar to TRBJ2-7, so the J call may be wrong. The CDR3 length is 18 residues. From germline, CDR1 is LGHNA and CDR2 YNFKEQ. The CDR3 DNA follows: TGTGCCAGCAGCCAAGGGATCGCGATTAGCGGGAGGACCTACGAGCAGTACTTC. Its protein product is CASSQGIAISGRTYEQYF.

The V and J genes are TRBV2 and TRBJ1-1; D unclear. CDR3 length: 15 amino acids. CDR1 and CDR2 (germline): SNHLY, FYNNEI. V lost 0 bases, J lost 4 bases, and 12 bases lay in between. CDR3 nucleotides: TGTGCCAGCAGTGAAGCTTTAAGAGGAGGCACTGAAGCTTTCTTT. Its protein is CASSEALRGGTEAFF. Using reference TRBV2 and TRBJ1-1 for the parts outside the CDR3, the full variable domain is EPEVTQTPSHQVTQMGQEVILRCVPISNHLYFYWYRQILGQKVEFLVSFYNNEISEKSEIFDDQFSVERPDGSNFTLKIRSTKLEDSAMYFCASSEALRGGTEAFFGQGTRLTVV.

The chain recombines TRBV5-1 with TRBJ2-1, with 9 bases lining up with TRBD2. There are 15 residues in the CDR3. Trimming removed 5 bases from V and 3 bases from J; junction bases left unmatched: 6. Looked up from germline, CDR1 is SGHRS and CDR2 is YFSETQ. CDR3 in DNA: TGCGCCAGCAGACCAGCGGGAGGTAACTACAATGAGCAGTTCTTC. The encoded protein is CASRPAGGNYNEQFF.

The rearrangement joins TRBV19 to TRBJ2-2; D remains unclear. Trimming pared 6 bases from V and 3 bases from J, leaving 11 bases between. Germline V gives CDR1 LNHDA, CDR2 SQIVND (reference sequence). The CDR3 totals 14 residues. CDR3 sequence: CASRTIPDTGELFF. CDR3 bases: TGTGCCAGTAGGACAATTCCGGACACCGGGGAGCTGTTTTTT.

A single count supports this clone. The CDR3 protein is CASSLRNFLTNEKLFF. The CDR3 nucleotides read TGTGCCAGCAGTCTTCGAAACTTTCTTACTAATGAAAAACTGTTTTTT. The gene calls are TRBV28 and TRBJ1-4; D uncertain. The CDR3 length is 16 residues. Germline loops: CDR1 MDHEN, CDR2 SYDVKM. Trimming stripped 5 bases from V and 2 bases from J, with 15 bases between.

The chain recombines TRBV19 with TRBJ2-5; 10 nucleotides match TRBD1. CDR3 length: 15 residues. CDR1 and CDR2 from the germline V gene are LNHDA and SQIVND (reference sequence). V trimming: 5 bases; J trimming: 7 bases; junction bases outside the gene matches: 10. The CDR3 bases are TGTGCCAGTAGTGGCGGGGGACAGGGGATTGGGACCCAGTACTTC. Translation gives CASSGGGQGIGTQYF.

The chain recombines TRBV7-8 with TRBJ2-7; 7 nucleotides line up with TRBD2. CDR1 and CDR2 from the germline V gene are SGHVS and FQNEAQ. The CDR3 sequence is 14 residues long. J was trimmed by 1 base and V by 2 bases; bases with no gene match: 2. CDR3 loop: CASSLLRESYEQYF. CDR3 nucleotides: TGTGCCAGCAGCTTATTGCGGGAGTCCTACGAGCAGTACTTC.

The rearrangement links TRBV30 to TRBJ1-5; the D gene is possibly TRBD1 (6 bases). In germline, CDR1 is GTSNPN, CDR2 SVGIG (reference sequence). V was clipped by 2 bases and J by 6 bases, with 14 bases between them. The CDR3 totals 14 residues. CDR3 sequence (DNA): TGTGCCTGGAGTAGGAGGGGGGGCGGTCAGCCCCAGCATTTT. The encoded protein is CAWSRRGGGQPQHF.

The chain employs TRBV5-4 and TRBJ2-7; D is uncertain. The CDR3 runs 14 residues. Trimming took 4 bases from V and 0 from J, leaving 11 bases between them. From germline, CDR1 is SGHNT and CDR2 YYREEE (reference sequence). CDR3 region: CASSPRRSSYEQYF. DNA for the CDR3: TGTGCCAGCAGCCCCCGACGAAGCTCCTACGAGCAGTACTTC.

This clone was observed a handful of times. The chain carries TRBV5-4 and TRBJ2-5, with a possible D match to TRBD2 (6 bases). V lost 0 bases, J lost 5 bases, and 11 bases lay in between. Germline CDR1 SGHNT, CDR2 YYREEE (reference sequence). CDR3 length: 14 residues. CDR3 residues: CASSLGDSYETQYF. The CDR3 DNA is TGTGCCAGCAGCTTGGGGGACTCTTATGAGACCCAGTACTTC.

V gene TRBV6-6 combines with J gene TRBJ2-7; unclear D gene. The V gene's germline CDR1 is MNHNY and CDR2 SVGAGI (reference sequence). The length of the CDR3 is 13 residues. V lost 0 bases, J lost 5 bases, and 8 bases lay in between. The CDR3 bases are TGTGCCAGCAGTTACTCGAATTGGGACGAGCAGTACTTC. This translates into CASSYSNWDEQYF.